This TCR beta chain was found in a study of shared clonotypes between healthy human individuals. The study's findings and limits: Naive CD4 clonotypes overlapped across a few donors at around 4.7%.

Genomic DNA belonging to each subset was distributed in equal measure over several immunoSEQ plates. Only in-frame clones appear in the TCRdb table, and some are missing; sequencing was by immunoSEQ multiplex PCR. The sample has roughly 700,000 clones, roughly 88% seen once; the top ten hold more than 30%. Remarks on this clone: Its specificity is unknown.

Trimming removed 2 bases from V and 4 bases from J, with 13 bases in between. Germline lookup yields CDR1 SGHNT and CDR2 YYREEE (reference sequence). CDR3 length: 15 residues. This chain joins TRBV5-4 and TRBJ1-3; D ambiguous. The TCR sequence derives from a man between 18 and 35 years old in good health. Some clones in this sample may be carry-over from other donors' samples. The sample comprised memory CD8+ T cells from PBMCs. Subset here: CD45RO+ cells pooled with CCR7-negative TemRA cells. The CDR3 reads CASSFNGGIGNTIYF. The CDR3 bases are TGTGCCAGCAGCTTTAACGGAGGTATAGGAAACACCATATATTTT.